The sample holds many counts of the clone carrying this T cell receptor (beta chain). Its antigen is not known. CDR1 and CDR2 from the germline V gene are MNHEY and SVGAGI. The CDR3 contains 14 residues. V trimming: 2 bases; J trimming: 10 bases; junction bases outside the gene matches: 5. This record comes from a study of response to subunit inactivated influenza vaccine. Overall study results and limits: Authors proposed each seasonal influenza vaccination draws in few new T cells.

TCRdb re-analysed the RT-PCR reads in MiXCR, keeping a single row per CDR3 protein. The profile shows around 540,000 distinct CDR3 sequences, roughly 10% of them singletons. The starting material was PBMCs from blood, obtained on the day of vaccination. The V call is TRBV6-5, the J call TRBJ1-6, with 7 nucleotides matching TRBD1. This clonotype was sampled from a man between 50 and 59 years old who received an inactivated influenza vaccine. CDR3 nucleotides: TGTGCCAGCAGTTACGACAGGGTAGTCTCACCCCTCCACTTT. Amino acid sequence: CASSYDRVVSPLHF.